The clone carrying this TCR beta chain was observed many times. This beta chain is a stray read from a library made for alpha chains; its abundance is not meaningful. The record originates from a study of spatial heterogeneity in lung cancer. CDR1 and CDR2 from the germline V gene are PRHDT and FYEKMQ (reference sequence). V was cut by 3 bases and J by 2 bases, with 1 base left in between. The CDR3 is made up of 11 amino acids. Documented time point: sample taken at primary tumor resection. Whole RNA obtained from tumor, nontumor lung or frozen PBMC underwent sequencing without sorting. There were roughly 78 donors, all of them untreated patients with early-stage non-small cell lung cancer. TCR cDNA molecules each carried a unique molecular identifier. TCRdb redid the calling of the 5' RACE reads with MiXCR, one entry per CDR3 protein. Of some 11,000 distinct CDR3 sequences in the sample, around 3.5% are singletons; the top ten hold 50% to 60%.

The chain joins TRBV13 to TRBJ1-1, with D hard to call. The sequence was obtained from a female donor with early-stage non-small cell lung cancer. The input for sequencing was PBMCs, taken at surgery. CDR3 region: CASSFNTEAFF. The CDR3 nucleotides are TGTGCCAGCAGCTTTAACACTGAAGCTTTCTTT.